The clone carrying this T cell receptor beta chain was seen only a few times. Its cognate antigen is unknown. This record belongs to a study of Graves' ophthalmopathy and Graves' hyperthyroidism. Every ophthalmopathy donor presented moderate-to-severe activity, CAS ≥3, NOSPECS ≥4 and duration under 3 months. Diagnoses were established from clinical symptoms, serum thyroxine, TRAb, thyroid ultrasound and orbital computed tomography. Findings of the study overall: A 13-signature model separated ophthalmopathy from stable hyperthyroidism, approximately 87% sensitivity, about 81% specificity. Detection in blood was also observed for most expanded thyroid clonotypes above 0.001 frequency.

Amplifying from RNA transcripts, the study obtained TCR beta CDR3 regions. Second-round multiplex PCR came after a first-round RT-PCR that employed HTBI primers. Via MiXCR, TCRdb re-called the multiplex PCR reads, giving one row per CDR3 protein. The table shows almost 750,000 distinct CDR3 sequences, with roughly 41% occurring only once. The TCR sequence derives from an adult man with Graves' ophthalmopathy. The sequencing sample was made of peripheral blood.

The CDR3 sequence is CASSMGAAYEQYF. The CDR3 coding sequence is TGTGCCAGTAGTATGGGCGCAGCCTACGAGCAGTACTTC. The V call is TRBV19, the J call TRBJ2-7; D is ambiguous. The ends were cut back, 3 bases at V and 2 bases at J, with 8 bases in the middle. CDR1 and CDR2 from the germline V gene are LNHDA and SQIVND (reference sequence). The CDR3 has 13 residues.